The rows below give T cell receptor beta chains drawn from one sample of a study of blood T cell repertoires in COVID-19. Method: immunoSEQ multiplex PCR; TCRdb's copy keeps in-frame clones and lacks some. The sample lists roughly 180,000 clones; about 84% were seen once. The specimen sequenced was peripheral blood. The receptor source for this set is a young woman with acute or convalescent COVID-19. The CDR3 runs from the conserved cysteine through the conserved F or W. The order of the fields is J gene, D gene, clone size, V gene, CDR3 DNA, CDR3 protein. The D gene is left open where the match is weak. Rows may omit the clone size; those that give it use once, few, many or a size class.

J gene: TRBJ2-1; D gene: NA; clone size: NA; V gene: TRBV9; CDR3 DNA: TGTGCCAGCAGCGTGGGGCCCACGCCCAGGGATGAGCAGTTCTTC; CDR3 protein: CASSVGPTPRDEQFF
J gene: TRBJ1-6; D gene: NA; clone size: NA; V gene: TRBV5-1; CDR3 DNA: TGCGCCAGCAGCTTCGAACCTACGAACGATAATTCACCCCTCCACTTT; CDR3 protein: CASSFEPTNDNSPLHF
J gene: TRBJ1-6; D gene: TRBD1; clone size: NA; V gene: TRBV7-2; CDR3 DNA: TGTGCCAGCAGCTTAGGCGGGCCAGGGGGTTATTCACCCCTCCACTTT; CDR3 protein: CASSLGGPGGYSPLHF
J gene: TRBJ2-1; D gene: NA; clone size: NA; V gene: TRBV6-1; CDR3 DNA: TGTGCCAGCAGTGAATGGACAGACGTATTCTTC; CDR3 protein: CASSEWTDVFF
J gene: TRBJ2-7; D gene: NA; clone size: NA; V gene: TRBV5-6; CDR3 DNA: TGTGCCAGCAGCTTGGCAGGGCCCCCCTACGAGCAGTACTTC; CDR3 protein: CASSLAGPPYEQYF
J gene: TRBJ2-7; D gene: NA; clone size: NA; V gene: TRBV29-1; CDR3 DNA: TGCAGCGCCGAGGGCGGGCCGGACCCCTACGAGCAGTACTTC; CDR3 protein: CSAEGGPDPYEQYF
J gene: TRBJ1-1; D gene: TRBD1; clone size: NA; V gene: TRBV2; CDR3 DNA: TGTGCCCTAAAGGGACAGGGGGCAGGCACTGAAGCTTTCTTT; CDR3 protein: CALKGQGAGTEAFF
J gene: TRBJ1-2; D gene: TRBD1; clone size: NA; V gene: TRBV16; CDR3 DNA: TGTGCCAGCAGCCAAGGGGGACAGGGTCGATATGGCTACACCTTC; CDR3 protein: CASSQGGQGRYGYTF
J gene: TRBJ2-3; D gene: NA; clone size: few; V gene: TRBV2; CDR3 DNA: TGTGCCAGTGGGAGCCGACGAGACACAGATACGCAGTATTTT; CDR3 protein: CASGSRRDTDTQYF
J gene: TRBJ1-2; D gene: NA; clone size: NA; V gene: TRBV4-3; CDR3 DNA: TGCGCCAGCAGCCAAGGCTCTGCACAGGGTGGCGGCTACACCTTC; CDR3 protein: CASSQGSAQGGGYTF
J gene: TRBJ1-2; D gene: NA; clone size: NA; V gene: TRBV28; CDR3 DNA: TGTGCCAGCACCGTAGGACAGAGGGGCTACACCTTC; CDR3 protein: CASTVGQRGYTF